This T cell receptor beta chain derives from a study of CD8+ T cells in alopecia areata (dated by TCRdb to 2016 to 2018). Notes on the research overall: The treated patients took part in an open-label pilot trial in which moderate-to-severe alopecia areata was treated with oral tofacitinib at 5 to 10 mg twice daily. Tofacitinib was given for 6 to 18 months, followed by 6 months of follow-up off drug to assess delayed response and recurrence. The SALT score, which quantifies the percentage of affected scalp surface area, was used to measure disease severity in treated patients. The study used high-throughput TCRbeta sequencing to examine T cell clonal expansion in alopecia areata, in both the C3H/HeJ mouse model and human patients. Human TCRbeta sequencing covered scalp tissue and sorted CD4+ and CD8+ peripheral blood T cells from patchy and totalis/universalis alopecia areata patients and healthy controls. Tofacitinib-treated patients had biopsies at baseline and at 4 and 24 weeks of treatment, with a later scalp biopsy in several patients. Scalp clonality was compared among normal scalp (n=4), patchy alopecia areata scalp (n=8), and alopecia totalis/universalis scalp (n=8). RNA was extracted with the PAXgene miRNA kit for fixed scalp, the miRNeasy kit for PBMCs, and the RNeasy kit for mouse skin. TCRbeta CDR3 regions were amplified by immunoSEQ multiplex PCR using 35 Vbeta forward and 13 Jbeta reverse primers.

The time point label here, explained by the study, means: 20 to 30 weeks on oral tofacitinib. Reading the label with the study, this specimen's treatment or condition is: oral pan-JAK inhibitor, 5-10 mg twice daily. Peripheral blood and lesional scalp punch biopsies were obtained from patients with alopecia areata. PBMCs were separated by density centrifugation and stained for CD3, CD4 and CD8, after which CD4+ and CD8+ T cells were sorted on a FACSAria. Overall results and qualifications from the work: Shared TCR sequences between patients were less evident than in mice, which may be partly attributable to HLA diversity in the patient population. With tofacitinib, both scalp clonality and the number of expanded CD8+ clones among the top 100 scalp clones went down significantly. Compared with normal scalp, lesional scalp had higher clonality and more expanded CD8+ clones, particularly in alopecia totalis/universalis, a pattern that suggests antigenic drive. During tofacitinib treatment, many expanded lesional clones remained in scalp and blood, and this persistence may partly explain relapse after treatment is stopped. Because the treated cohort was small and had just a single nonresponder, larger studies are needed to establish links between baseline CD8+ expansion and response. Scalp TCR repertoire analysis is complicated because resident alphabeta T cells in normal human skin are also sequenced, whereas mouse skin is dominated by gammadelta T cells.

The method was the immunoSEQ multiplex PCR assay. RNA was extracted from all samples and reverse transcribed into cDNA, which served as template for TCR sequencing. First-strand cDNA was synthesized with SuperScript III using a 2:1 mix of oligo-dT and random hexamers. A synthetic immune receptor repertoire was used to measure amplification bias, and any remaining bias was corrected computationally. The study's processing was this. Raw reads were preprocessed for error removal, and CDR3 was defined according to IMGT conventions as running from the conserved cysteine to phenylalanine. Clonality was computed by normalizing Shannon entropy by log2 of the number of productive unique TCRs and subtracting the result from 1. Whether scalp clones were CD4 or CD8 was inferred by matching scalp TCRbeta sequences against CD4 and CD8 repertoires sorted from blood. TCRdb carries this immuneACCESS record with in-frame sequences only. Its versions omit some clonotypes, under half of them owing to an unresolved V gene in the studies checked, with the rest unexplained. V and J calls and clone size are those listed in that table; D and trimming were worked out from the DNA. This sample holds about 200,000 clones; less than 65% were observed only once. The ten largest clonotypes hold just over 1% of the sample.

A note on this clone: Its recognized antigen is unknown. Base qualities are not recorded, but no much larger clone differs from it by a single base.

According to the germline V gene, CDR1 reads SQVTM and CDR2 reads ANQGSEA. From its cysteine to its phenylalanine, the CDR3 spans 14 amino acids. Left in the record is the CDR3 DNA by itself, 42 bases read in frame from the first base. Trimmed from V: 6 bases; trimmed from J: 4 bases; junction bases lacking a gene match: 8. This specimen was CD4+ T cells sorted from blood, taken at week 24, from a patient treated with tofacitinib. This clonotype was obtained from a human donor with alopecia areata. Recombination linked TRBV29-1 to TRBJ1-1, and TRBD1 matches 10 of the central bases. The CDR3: CSVLKRTGGTEAFF. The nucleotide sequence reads TGCAGCGTACTAAAACGGACAGGGGGCACTGAAGCTTTCTTT.